This is a list of T cell receptor beta chains from one sample in a study. TCRdb passed the RT-PCR reads through MiXCR, listing each CDR3 protein once. Seen here are hundreds of thousands of distinct CDR3 sequences, 14% observed once, and the top ten hold 3.6%. Sample: memory CD4+ T cells from blood. These receptors all come from a female donor in good health, serving as a healthy control. Both conserved end residues are part of each CDR3. The D gene is left open where the match is weak. Clone size is shown for a subset of rows, as once, few, many or a class of expanded clone.

TRBJ2-3 TRBV11-1 - - 13 CASTPRGTDTQYF TGTGCCAGCACCCCAAGAGGGACAGATACGCAGTATTTT
TRBJ2-6 TRBV20-1 few TRBD1 18 CSARHPGGGGPGANVLTF TGCAGTGCTAGACACCCAGGGGGCGGAGGACCTGGGGCCAACGTCCTGACTTTC
TRBJ2-1 TRBV6-2/TRBV6-3 - - 12 CASTNTWDEQFF TGTGCCAGCACCAATACTTGGGATGAGCAGTTCTTC
TRBJ1-1 TRBV7-2 - TRBD1 16 CASSPGGAGLNTEAFF TGTGCCAGCAGCCCAGGGGGGGCAGGATTGAACACTGAAGCTTTCTTT
TRBJ2-2 TRBV10-3 many TRBD1 16 CAISESSTGGTGELFF TGTGCCATCAGTGAGTCTTCGACAGGGGGCACCGGGGAGCTGTTTTTT
TRBJ2-5 TRBV6-1 few TRBD2 17 CASRNRLAAQNQETQYF TGTGCCAGCAGAAACAGACTAGCGGCTCAAAACCAAGAGACCCAGTACTTC
TRBJ1-2 TRBV6-6 - - 13 CASRYPETYGYTF TGTGCCAGCAGATACCCAGAGACGTATGGCTACACCTTC
TRBJ2-2 TRBV9 - - 15 CASTLLDSYTGELFF TGTGCCAGCACCCTCCTGGACAGCTACACCGGGGAGCTGTTTTTT
TRBJ1-2 TRBV7-2 many - 13 CASSQRPDYGYTF TGTGCCAGCAGCCAGAGGCCAGACTATGGCTACACCTTC
TRBJ1-3 TRBV10-3 few TRBD1 19 CAIRTGQATRSSSGNTIYF TGTGCCATCAGAACAGGACAGGCAACTAGGAGCAGCTCTGGAAACACCATATATTTT
TRBJ2-3 TRBV10-3 few TRBD2 16 CAISGTSAIAPDTQYF TGTGCCATCAGTGGGACTAGCGCGATAGCCCCGGATACGCAGTATTTT
TRBJ2-1 TRBV24-1 few TRBD1 18 CATSDLKVGQGQVNEQFF TGTGCCACCAGTGATCTAAAGGTGGGACAGGGGCAAGTCAATGAGCAGTTCTTC
TRBJ2-1 TRBV4-3 - TRBD1 18 CASSQDLQTGGRINEQFF TGCGCCAGCAGCCAAGATCTCCAGACAGGGGGACGAATCAATGAGCAGTTCTTC
TRBJ2-5 TRBV7-2 many TRBD1 18 CASSSPPGTASIQETQYF TGTGCCAGCAGCTCGCCTCCTGGGACAGCCAGTATTCAAGAGACCCAGTACTTC
TRBJ2-2 TRBV5-1 - TRBD1 13 CAGYHRGTGELFF TGCGCCGGGTACCACAGGGGCACCGGGGAGCTGTTTTTT
TRBJ2-1 TRBV7-2 - - 13 CASRRRGSDEQFF TGTGCCAGCAGACGCCGGGGTTCCGATGAGCAGTTCTTC
TRBJ2-5 TRBV11-2 - - 13 CASRWTSQETQYF TGTGCCAGCAGGTGGACTTCTCAAGAGACCCAGTACTTC
TRBJ1-1 TRBV6-6 few - 15 CASIGGTRVSTEAFF TGTGCCAGCATTGGAGGGACAAGGGTTAGCACTGAAGCTTTCTTT
TRBJ2-1 TRBV15 many TRBD2 15 CATGTGTSAYNEQFF TGTGCCACAGGAACAGGGACTAGCGCGTACAATGAGCAGTTCTTC
TRBJ1-6 TRBV6-5 many TRBD1 15 CASSYTGTVNSPLHF TGTGCCAGCAGTTACACGGGGACAGTTAATTCACCCCTCCACTTT
TRBJ2-1 TRBV27 few TRBD2 13 CASSLSGGWEQFF TGTGCCAGCAGCCTTAGCGGGGGGTGGGAGCAGTTCTTC
TRBJ1-1 TRBV4-1 few - 14 CASSQGDERSWSFF TGCGCCAGCAGCCAAGGGGACGAACGATCGTGGTCTTTCTTT
TRBJ2-5 TRBV9 few - 13 CASSRGVWETQYF TGTGCCAGCAGTAGGGGGGTTTGGGAGACCCAGTACTTC
TRBJ2-5 TRBV4-3 many - 13 CASSQGLKGSQYF TGCGCCAGCAGCCAAGGACTGAAGGGGTCACAGTACTTC
TRBJ1-6 TRBV30 - - 13 CAWSVLWNSPLHF TGTGCCTGGAGTGTACTGTGGAATTCACCCCTCCACTTT
TRBJ1-1 TRBV18 few TRBD1 15 CASSPSTQGTPEAFF TGTGCCAGCTCACCTTCGACACAGGGGACCCCTGAAGCTTTCTTT
TRBJ1-2 TRBV6-2/TRBV6-3 few - 13 CASSYSTGGGYTF TGTGCCAGCAGTTACTCGACAGGTGGCGGCTACACCTTC
TRBJ2-5 TRBV6-6 - TRBD1 16 CASSYSGTGSQETQYF TGTGCCAGCAGTTACTCGGGGACAGGGAGCCAAGAGACCCAGTACTTC
TRBJ1-4 TRBV20-1 many - 15 CSARDRTRPNEKLFF TGCAGTGCTAGAGATCGTACCAGGCCGAATGAAAAACTGTTTTTT
TRBJ2-3 TRBV11-2 few - 14 CASSPRQVTDTQYF TGTGCCAGCAGCCCTCGACAAGTCACAGATACGCAGTATTTT
TRBJ2-5 TRBV20-1 many - 13 CSASGGLQETQYF TGCAGTGCTAGCGGGGGACTCCAAGAGACCCAGTACTTC
TRBJ2-3 TRBV20-1 - - 15 CSAPRGGGDADTQYF TGCAGTGCCCCCAGGGGGGGAGGGGACGCAGATACGCAGTATTTT
TRBJ2-1 TRBV6-5 many TRBD2 15 CASLGLAGGPGEQFF TGTGCCAGCCTTGGGCTAGCGGGAGGGCCTGGTGAGCAGTTCTTC
TRBJ2-3 TRBV5-1 - TRBD2 15 CASSLETGGAYTQYF TGCGCCAGCAGCTTGGAGACGGGAGGGGCTTATACGCAGTATTTT
TRBJ1-5 TRBV12-3/TRBV12-4 - - 14 CASSFRLTDQPQHF TGTGCCAGCAGTTTTCGGTTGACGGATCAGCCCCAGCATTTT
TRBJ1-1 TRBV18 few - 15 CASSPVEASAAEAFF TGTGCCAGCTCACCGGTAGAGGCCTCAGCCGCTGAAGCTTTCTTT
TRBJ2-7 TRBV6-5 many TRBD2 15 CASRQNSGRSREQYF TGTGCCAGCAGGCAGAATAGCGGGAGGTCCCGTGAGCAGTACTTC